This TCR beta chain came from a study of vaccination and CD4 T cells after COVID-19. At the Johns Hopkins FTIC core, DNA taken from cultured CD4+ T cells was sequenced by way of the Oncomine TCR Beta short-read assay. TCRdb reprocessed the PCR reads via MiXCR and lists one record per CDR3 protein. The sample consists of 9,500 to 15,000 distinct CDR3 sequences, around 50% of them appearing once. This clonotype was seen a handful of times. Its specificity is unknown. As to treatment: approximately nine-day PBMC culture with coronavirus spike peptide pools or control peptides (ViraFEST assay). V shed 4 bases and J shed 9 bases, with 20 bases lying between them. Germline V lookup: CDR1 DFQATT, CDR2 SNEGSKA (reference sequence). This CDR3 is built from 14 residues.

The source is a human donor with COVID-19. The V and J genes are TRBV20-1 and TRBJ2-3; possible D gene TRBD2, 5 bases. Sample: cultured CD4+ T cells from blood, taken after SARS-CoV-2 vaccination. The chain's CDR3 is CSATLPPEVYTQYF. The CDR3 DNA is TGCAGTGCTACCCTGCCCCCGGAGGTCTACACGCAGTATTTT.